Presented here are 32 T cell receptor beta chains from one specimen sequenced in a study of CD4 T cells in relation to SARS-CoV-2 and coronaviruses. Sequencing used immunoSEQ multiplex PCR; TCRdb keeps in-frame clones, though not all of them. The table has around 23,000 clones, around 79% seen once. These receptors' antigens are unknown. Before the COVID-19 pandemic, during about 2010-2018, CD4+ T cells were taken from unexposed donors. After roughly ten days of culture, CD4+ T cells were isolated. What was sequenced was CD4+ T cells from PBMCs, cultured in vitro. These receptors came from a human donor in good health.

The V call is TRBV11-2, the J call TRBJ2-7; D ambiguous. Trimming removed 1 base from V and 6 bases from J, with 13 bases in between. This CDR3 is built from 14 residues. In germline, CDR1 is SGHAT, CDR2 FQNNGV. The CDR3 nucleotides read TGTGCCAGCAGCTTAGTAAGTGGCCTTACCGAGCAGTACTTC. This translates into CASSLVSGLTEQYF. Based on the CDR3 plus reference TRBV11-2 and TRBJ2-7, the full variable domain is EAGVAQSPRYKIIEKRQSVAFWCNPISGHATLYWYQQILGQGPKLLIQFQNNGVVDDSQLPKDRFSAERLKGVDSTLKIQPAKLEDSAVYLCASSLVSGLTEQYFGPGTRLTVT.

This clone was detected a few times. The chain uses TRBV30 and TRBJ1-1; D unclear. Trimming left V 6 bases short and J 0 bases short, with 11 bases between. CDR1 is GTSNPN and CDR2 is SVGIG in the germline V gene (reference sequence). The CDR3 sequence is 13 residues long. CDR3 nucleotide sequence: TGTGCCTGTAGGACGGACTTGAACACTGAAGCTTTCTTT. It encodes CACRTDLNTEAFF.

This clone has only one observation. The V and J genes are TRBV25-1 and TRBJ1-2; D not certain. V dropped 6 bases and J dropped 0 bases, with 14 bases sitting between them. CDR1 and CDR2 from the germline V gene are MGHDK and SYGVNS. The CDR3 contains 15 residues. The CDR3 here is CASRGSHTTNYGYTF. CDR3 nucleotide sequence: TGTGCCAGCAGGGGATCCCATACGACTAACTATGGCTACACCTTC.

V gene TRBV30 combines with J gene TRBJ1-2; 10 nucleotides line up with TRBD1. V lost 3 bases and J lost 4; bases outside the gene matches: 8. The CDR3 runs to 15 residues. The germline V gene has CDR1 GTSNPN and CDR2 SVGIG (reference sequence). The CDR3 DNA is TGTGCCTGGAGGCTACCGACAGGGGGCGGCTATGGCTACACCTTC. Amino acid sequence: CAWRLPTGGGYGYTF. Full variable domain (missing parts from reference TRBV30 and TRBJ1-2): SQTIHQWPATLVQPVGSPLSLECTVEGTSNPNLYWYRQAAGRGLQLLFYSVGIGQISSEVPQNLSASRPQDRQFILSSKKLLLSDSGFYLCAWRLPTGGGYGYTFGSGTRLTVV.

The chain couples TRBV27 to TRBJ2-3; 11 bases match TRBD2. V lost 3 bases to trimming and J lost 0 bases; unmatched junction nucleotides: 8. CDR1 and CDR2 (germline): MNHEY, SMNVEV (reference sequence). CDR3 size: 18 residues. CDR3 residues: CASSFLGLADGSTDTQYF. Written as DNA, the CDR3 is TGTGCCAGCAGTTTTTTGGGACTAGCGGATGGGAGCACAGATACGCAGTATTTT.

Concerning this clone itself: The junction departs from the called germline gene at one end, perhaps through a read error. This sequence joins TRBV4-1 and TRBJ2-5; the D gene could be TRBD1 or TRBD2 (5 bases each). The CDR3 covers 14 residues. Germline CDR1 reads MGHRA; CDR2 reads YSYEKL. CDR3 loop: CASSPRDGQEIQYF. The CDR3 coding sequence is TGCGCCAGCAGCCCTAGGGACGGCCAGGAGATCCAGTACTTC.

The V call is TRBV7-9, the J call TRBJ1-1; D may be TRBD1 (5 bases). V was clipped by 6 bases and J by 0 bases, with 14 bases between them. The germline V gene has CDR1 SEHNR and CDR2 FQNEAQ (reference sequence). The CDR3 sequence is 15 residues long. The DNA of the CDR3 is TGTGCCAGCAGTCAATCTCAGGGAGTGAACACTGAAGCTTTCTTT. It is translated as CASSQSQGVNTEAFF.

The rearrangement links TRBV6-5 to TRBJ2-1; 9 bases line up with TRBD1. This CDR3 region has 15 residues. Losses at the gene ends were 6 bases for V and 4 bases for J; bases not matched to a gene: 7. The V gene's germline CDR1 is MNHEY and CDR2 SVGAGI. In DNA, the CDR3 is TGTGCCAGCAGGCCGGGACAGGGTAGTTACAATGAGCAGTTCTTC. Residues: CASRPGQGSYNEQFF.

The chain couples TRBV30 to TRBJ1-5; possibly TRBD1 for D (6 bases). The V end lost 0 bases, the J end lost 7 bases, and 10 bases lay between the germline ends. This CDR3 spans 13 amino acids. Germline CDR1 GTSNPN, CDR2 SVGIG (reference sequence). CDR3 in amino acids: CAWSVGDMQPQHF. The CDR3, as DNA: TGTGCCTGGAGTGTGGGGGACATGCAGCCCCAGCATTTT.

The DNA of the CDR3 is TGTGCCAGCAGTTTACGCGCACTAGCCGCTGACTACGAGCAGTACTTC. It translates to CASSLRALAADYEQYF. The chain carries TRBV27 and TRBJ2-7, with D tentatively TRBD2 (6 bases). The CDR3 is made up of 16 amino acids. Germline lookup yields CDR1 MNHEY and CDR2 SMNVEV (reference sequence). V lost 2 bases and J 3 bases, leaving 17 bases between the germline ends.

The chain joins TRBV3-1 (or the pseudogene TRBV3-2) to TRBJ2-7; TRBD2 aligns across 8 bases. This CDR3 is built from 18 residues. V trimming: 3 bases; J trimming: 5 bases; junction bases outside the gene matches: 18. Germline values: CDR1 LGHDT, CDR2 YNNKEL (reference sequence). CDR3 amino acids: CASSHLGARGLGTHEQYF. CDR3 sequence (DNA): TGTGCCAGCAGCCACCTGGGGGCTCGGGGACTAGGGACCCACGAGCAGTACTTC.

This clone was picked up a small number of times. The chain has TRBV6-1 and TRBJ1-5, with unresolved D. Looked up from germline, CDR1 is MNHNS and CDR2 is SASEGT. The CDR3 is made up of 15 amino acids. The V and J ends lost 0 bases and 7 bases respectively, with 13 bases between them. CDR3 region: CASSEALLARQPQHF. The CDR3 nucleotides read TGTGCCAGCAGTGAAGCGCTTCTAGCCAGGCAGCCCCAGCATTTT.

J is TRBJ1-4 and V is TRBV19; the D is unclear. This CDR3 has 17 residues. Trimming pared 3 bases from V and 7 bases from J, leaving 21 bases between. CDR1 is LNHDA and CDR2 is SQIVND in the germline V gene (reference sequence). The CDR3 coding sequence is TGTGCCAGTAGTATGGGGAGAAACCCGGCCCCGGGTGAAAAACTGTTTTTT. Amino acids: CASSMGRNPAPGEKLFF.

The sample holds a few counts of this clone. This chain connects TRBV5-1 to TRBJ2-7, with 7 bases fitting TRBD2. The trim removed 4 bases at V and 7 bases at J, leaving 11 bases unmatched. Germline assignment: CDR1 SGHRS and CDR2 YFSETQ. There are 14 residues in the CDR3. CDR3 nucleotides: TGCGCCAGCAGCCATTTATCAGGCGGGGGAGAGCAGTACTTC. This encodes CASSHLSGGGEQYF.

This chain joins TRBV30 and TRBJ1-2, with a weak D call TRBD1 (5 bases). Deletions cut 0 bases from V and 10 bases from J, with 12 bases between. The CDR3 length is 12 residues. CDR1 and CDR2 (germline): GTSNPN, SVGIG (reference sequence). CDR3: CAWSVLGTPYTF. CDR3 nucleotides: TGTGCCTGGAGTGTACTTGGGACTCCCTACACCTTC.

This chain links TRBV27 with TRBJ2-1; unclear D gene. The CDR3 contains 13 residues. Trimming left V 5 bases short and J 7 bases short, with 12 bases between. Germline V lookup: CDR1 MNHEY, CDR2 SMNVEV (reference sequence). The CDR3 loop is CASSGALSNEQFF. The CDR3 DNA is TGTGCCAGCAGTGGAGCCCTTTCGAATGAGCAGTTCTTC.

This clone showed up just once. CDR3 loop: CASSLSGSTEAFF. The CDR3, as DNA: TGTGCCAGCAGTTTATCGGGGAGCACTGAAGCTTTCTTT. The chain is built from TRBV25-1 and TRBJ1-1; no clear D. V lost 5 bases to trimming and J lost 4 bases, with 11 bases between them. CDR3 length: 13 residues. Looked up from germline, CDR1 is MGHDK and CDR2 is SYGVNS. Full variable domain (remainder filled in from reference TRBV25-1 and TRBJ1-1): EADIYQTPRYLVIGTGKKITLECSQTMGHDKMYWYQQDPGMELHLIHYSYGVNSTEKGDLSSESTVSRIRTEHFPLTLESARPSHTSQYLCASSLSGSTEAFFGQGTRLTVV.

The chain uses TRBV5-5 and TRBJ2-7; 10 bases agree with TRBD1. Germline V CDR1 and CDR2: SGHKS, YYEKEE (reference sequence). J lost 4 bases, V lost 3 bases, and 4 bases had no gene match. This CDR3 has 14 amino acids. CDR3 nucleotides: TGTGCCAGCAGCTGGGGACAGGGGATGTACGAGCAGTACTTC. Its protein product is CASSWGQGMYEQYF.

This chain uses TRBV3-1 (or the pseudogene TRBV3-2) with TRBJ1-5; the D gene is possibly TRBD1 (5 bases). V gave up 6 bases and J gave up 6 bases, with 9 bases separating them. This CDR3 spans 12 amino acids. Per the germline V gene, CDR1 is LGHDT and CDR2 is YNNKEL (reference sequence). For the CDR3, the DNA is TGTGCCAGCAGTCTCCAGGGTCAGCCCCAGCATTTT. Amino acids: CASSLQGQPQHF.

The chain carries TRBV13 and TRBJ1-1; no reliable D call. CDR1 is PRHDT, CDR2 FYEKMQ, per germline (reference sequence). This CDR3 has 13 amino acids. The V gene lost 5 bases and the J gene lost 5 bases, with 12 bases spanning the gap. This chain's CDR3 is CASSQTLRTEAFF. The CDR3 nucleotides read TGTGCCAGCAGCCAGACACTCCGTACTGAAGCTTTCTTT.

V usage is TRBV4-1 and J usage is TRBJ2-7; TRBD1 is a possible D gene (5 bases). V shed 0 bases and J shed 7 bases, with 19 bases lying between them. The CDR3 is 16 residues long. The germline V gene has CDR1 MGHRA and CDR2 YSYEKL. CDR3 protein: CASSQDSRAGLGEQYF. Here the CDR3 DNA reads TGCGCCAGCAGCCAAGATTCCAGGGCAGGGCTGGGGGAGCAGTACTTC.

The V call is TRBV9, the J call TRBJ2-7; 7 nucleotides align to TRBD2. Trimming at V came to 0 bases and at J to 2 bases, leaving 14 bases not matched to a gene. The CDR3 length is 18 residues. Germline V gives CDR1 SGDLS, CDR2 YYNGEE. Here the CDR3 reads CASSVATSARFSTYEQYF. The CDR3 DNA reads TGTGCCAGCAGCGTAGCTACTAGCGCGCGATTTTCAACCTACGAGCAGTACTTC. The variable domain in full, completed from reference TRBV9 and TRBJ2-7, reads DSGVTQTPKHLITATGQRVTLRCSPRSGDLSVYWYQQSLDQGLQFLIQYYNGEERAKGNILERFSAQQFPDLHSELNLSSLELGDSALYFCASSVATSARFSTYEQYFGPGTRLTVT.

The chain employs TRBV5-6 and TRBJ2-7, with 8 bases fitting TRBD2. Trimming at V came to 0 bases and at J to 3 bases, leaving 2 bases not matched to a gene. Per germline, CDR1 SGHDT and CDR2 YYEEEE. This CDR3 region has 14 residues. CDR3 region: CASSLAGGGYEQYF. The CDR3 region has the DNA TGTGCCAGCAGCTTGGCGGGAGGGGGCTACGAGCAGTACTTC.

The rearrangement uses TRBV5-6 and TRBJ1-5; maybe TRBD1 (6 bases). Germline-derived CDR1 and CDR2 are SGHDT and YYEEEE. The V end lost 4 bases, the J end lost 4 bases, and 18 bases lay between the germline ends. The CDR3 contains 16 residues. CDR3 region: CASSLRQTGLNQPQHF. The CDR3 bases are TGTGCCAGCAGCCTAAGGCAGACAGGCCTGAATCAGCCCCAGCATTTT.

This clone was found a few times. V and J are TRBV25-1 and TRBJ2-2; D remains unclear. The CDR3 has 13 amino acids. Trimming took off 2 bases at V and 3 bases at J, with 4 bases between the two ends. CDR1 is MGHDK, CDR2 SYGVNS, per germline. CDR3 in DNA: TGTGCCAGCAGTGAAGTATACACCGGGGAGCTGTTTTTT. It is translated as CASSEVYTGELFF. The full variable domain, rest sourced from reference TRBV25-1 and TRBJ2-2, is EADIYQTPRYLVIGTGKKITLECSQTMGHDKMYWYQQDPGMELHLIHYSYGVNSTEKGDLSSESTVSRIRTEHFPLTLESARPSHTSQYLCASSEVYTGELFFGEGSRLTVL.

The chain employs TRBV3-1 (or the pseudogene TRBV3-2) and TRBJ2-2; D unresolved. From germline, CDR1 is LGHDT and CDR2 YNNKEL (reference sequence). This CDR3 has 12 amino acids. V was pared by 0 bases and J by 5 bases, with 1 base between. CDR3 in amino acids: CASSQETGELFF. Written as DNA, the CDR3 is TGTGCCAGCAGCCAAGAAACCGGGGAGCTGTTTTTT.

The J gene is TRBJ1-1, the V gene TRBV14; D is possibly TRBD1 (5 bases). The CDR3 runs 15 residues. V lost 1 base and J 1 base, leaving 10 bases between the germline ends. Germline V CDR1 and CDR2: SGHDN, FVKESK. This CDR3 is CASSQGWGGNTEAFF. The CDR3 DNA reads TGTGCCAGCAGCCAAGGCTGGGGGGGGAACACTGAAGCTTTCTTT.

The chain joins TRBV12-5 to TRBJ2-2, with TRBD2 matching 15 bases. V was pared by 1 base and J by 5 bases, with 8 bases of the junction left unmatched. CDR3 length: 19 residues. CDR1 is LGHNT and CDR2 is FRNRAP in the germline V gene. CDR3 loop: CASGLGRGLAGGETGELFF. Written as DNA, the CDR3 is TGTGCTAGTGGTTTGGGGAGGGGACTAGCGGGAGGCGAAACCGGGGAGCTGTTTTTT.

This clone was counted between two and nine times. The chain is built from TRBV4-1 and TRBJ1-2; TRBD1 is a possible D gene (6 bases). V gave up 4 bases and J gave up 2 bases, with 14 bases separating them. This CDR3 region has 15 residues. Germline loops: CDR1 MGHRA, CDR2 YSYEKL. DNA of the CDR3: TGCGCCAGCAGCCTTGGACAGACTGTGAACTATGGCTACACCTTC. Amino acids: CASSLGQTVNYGYTF.

The genes are TRBV11-3 and TRBJ2-1, with a weak D call TRBD2 (6 bases). The V gene lost 0 bases and the J gene lost 9 bases, with 24 bases spanning the gap. CDR3 size: 18 residues. Looked up from germline, CDR1 is SGHNT and CDR2 is YENEEA. The CDR3, as DNA: TGTGCCAGCAGCTTAGATCGGGCTAGCGCCCACAGCCCCATTGAGCAGTTCTTC. This encodes CASSLDRASAHSPIEQFF.

The V and J genes are TRBV29-1 and TRBJ1-6; no firm D call. The CDR3 is 14 residues long. The germline V and J ends were trimmed by 6 bases and 4 bases, with 13 bases remaining between them. The germline V gene has CDR1 SQVTM and CDR2 ANQGSEA. For the CDR3, the DNA is TGCAGCGTCGAGCCGGAAATATATAATTCACCCCTCCACTTT. Protein: CSVEPEIYNSPLHF.

The rearrangement links TRBV24-1 to TRBJ2-1, with a tentative D call TRBD2 (5 bases). CDR3 size: 19 residues. The V end was cut by 5 bases, the J end by 2 bases, with 24 bases between. Germline lookup yields CDR1 KGHDR and CDR2 SFDVKD. The CDR3, as DNA: TGTGCCACCAGTGGGTCGTTCGAGACGGGCGGAGGACCCTACAATGAGCAGTTCTTC. The encoded protein is CATSGSFETGGGPYNEQFF.